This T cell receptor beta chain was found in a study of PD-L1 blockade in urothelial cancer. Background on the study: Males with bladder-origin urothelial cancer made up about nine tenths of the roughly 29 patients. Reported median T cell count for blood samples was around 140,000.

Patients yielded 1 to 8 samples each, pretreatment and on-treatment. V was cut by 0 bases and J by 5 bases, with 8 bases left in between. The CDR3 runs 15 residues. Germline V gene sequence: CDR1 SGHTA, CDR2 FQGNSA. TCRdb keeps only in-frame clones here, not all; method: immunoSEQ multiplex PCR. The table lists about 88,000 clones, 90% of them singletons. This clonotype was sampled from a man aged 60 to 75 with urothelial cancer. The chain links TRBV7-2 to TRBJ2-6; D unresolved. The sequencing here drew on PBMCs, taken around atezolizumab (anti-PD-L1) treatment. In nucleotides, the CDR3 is TGTGCCAGCAGCTTAGCGAGGAGTAGGGCCAACGTCCTGACTTTC. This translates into CASSLARSRANVLTF.